This TCR beta chain was documented in a study of cytomegalovirus exposure and HLA in healthy donors. In the study overall: Early release data held approximately 81 million unique TCRs from HLA-typed donors. Study conclusions and caveats: Cytomegalovirus-associated status was assigned to fewer than 200 TCR beta chains.

Amplification used 60 Vbeta primers and 13 Jbeta primers. The assay was immunoSEQ multiplex PCR, and TCRdb's table has in-frame clones only and misses some. The table includes 200,000 to 250,000 clones, 75% to 85% detected once. CDR1 and CDR2 from the germline V gene are SGHTA and FQGTGA. The CDR3 sequence is 11 residues long. V gave up 3 bases and J gave up 7 bases, with 3 bases separating them. This clone was recorded once. Its specificity is unknown. The chain is built from TRBV7-3 and TRBJ2-2; D ambiguous. The sample comprised PBMCs. The source of this sequence is a woman in her forties in good health and CMV-seronegative. The CDR3 region is CASSFGGELFF. In DNA, the CDR3 is TGTGCCAGCAGCTTCGGCGGGGAGCTGTTTTTT.